This T cell receptor (beta chain) was sequenced in a study of T cell responses to AZD1222 COVID-19 vaccine. Data came from immunoSEQ multiplex PCR; TCRdb stores just in-frame clones and leaves some out. The table includes 200,000 or so clones, almost 90% detected once. The germline V gene encodes CDR1 MNHEY and CDR2 SVGAGI. The CDR3 runs 14 residues. Trimming took off 2 bases at V and 7 bases at J, with 11 bases between the two ends. Study outcomes and limitations: Targets within unmutated variant regions were reportedly found for nearly half of spike-specific TCRs. White British donors predominated, females outnumbered males, and clonal diversity was possibly underestimated. Regions 160-218 and 743-854 dominated among vaccine-associated CD4 TCRs spanning spike.

Comment on this clone: The target antigen is unknown.

The sample in question was peripheral blood, obtained on day 0 of AZD1222 vaccination. V usage is TRBV6-5 and J usage is TRBJ1-4; D remains unclear. The receptor comes from an adult in good health. The CDR3 reads CASSYAAAGEKLFF. CDR3 coding DNA: TGTGCCAGCAGTTACGCTGCCGCGGGTGAAAAACTGTTTTTT.